A single sample gave rise to the 12 T cell receptor beta chains below, sequenced in a study of blood T cell repertoires in COVID-19. The protocol was immunoSEQ multiplex PCR, while the TCRdb copy is restricted to in-frame clones and leaves out a portion. The sample contains about 250,000 clones, over 80% of which appear only once. Sequenced input: PBMCs or T cells enriched from blood (not recorded which). Source of these receptors: a woman in her 30s with acute COVID-19.

This rearrangement joins TRBV14 to TRBJ1-1; D is unclear. This CDR3 spans 13 amino acids. Germline CDR1 SGHDN, CDR2 FVKESK. Deletions cut 1 base from V and 4 bases from J, with 7 bases between. The CDR3 DNA reads TGTGCCAGCAGCCAAGGTACGGGCACTGAAGCTTTCTTT. Residues: CASSQGTGTEAFF.

CDR3 nucleotide sequence: TGCGCCAGCAGCCATGGCTTCGCCGTCTTACCCTCCACTGAAGCTTTCTTT. Its protein is CASSHGFAVLPSTEAFF. This rearrangement joins TRBV4-1 to TRBJ1-1; D gene ambiguous. CDR3 length: 17 residues. Germline-derived CDR1 and CDR2 are MGHRA and YSYEKL. Trimming stripped 3 bases from V and 4 bases from J, with 21 bases between.

The chain joins TRBV4-1 to TRBJ2-7; TRBD1 agrees at 8 bases. The germline V gene has CDR1 MGHRA and CDR2 YSYEKL. With 1 base clipped from V and 2 bases from J, the junction kept 4 bases outside the gene matches. CDR3 length: 15 amino acids. This chain's CDR3 is CASSQGQGTTYEQYF. The CDR3 DNA reads as TGCGCCAGCAGCCAAGGACAGGGGACCACCTACGAGCAGTACTTC.

This clone is a singleton in its sample. The rearrangement links TRBV7-9 to TRBJ2-7, with D perhaps matching TRBD1 (6 bases). In germline, CDR1 is SEHNR, CDR2 FQNEAQ (reference sequence). This CDR3 contains 14 residues. V dropped 5 bases and J dropped 0 bases, with 11 bases sitting between them. CDR3 sequence (DNA): TGTGCCAGCAGCCACCAGGGGAGCTCCTACGAGCAGTACTTC. Protein product: CASSHQGSSYEQYF.

A remark on this clone: This CDR3 is also generated by other DNA sequences in the sample. The gene calls are TRBV7-2 and TRBJ2-5; 8 nucleotides line up with TRBD2. The CDR3 covers 13 residues. With 2 bases clipped from V and 5 bases from J, the junction kept 1 base outside the gene matches. Germline V CDR1 and CDR2: SGHTA, FQGNSA. The CDR3 loop is CASSLRLAETQYF. The CDR3 nucleotides read TGTGCCAGCAGCTTAAGACTAGCGGAGACCCAGTACTTC.

Written as DNA, the CDR3 is TGTGCCAGCAGATCAGACAGATATAGCAATCAGCCCCAGCATTTT. It specifies CASRSDRYSNQPQHF. The rearrangement links TRBV6-6 to TRBJ1-5; tentatively, D is TRBD1 (5 bases). V was clipped by 6 bases and J by 0 bases, with 12 bases between them. The CDR3 length is 15 residues. Germline CDR1 MNHNY, CDR2 SVGAGI (reference sequence).

V gene TRBV13 combines with J gene TRBJ2-2, with D unresolved. The CDR3 is made up of 16 amino acids. Germline loops: CDR1 PRHDT, CDR2 FYEKMQ (reference sequence). V was pared by 5 bases and J by 4 bases, with 17 bases between. Here the CDR3 DNA reads TGTGCCAGCAGCCCGTACGGTGAGGAAGGCACCGGGGAGCTGTTTTTT. As protein: CASSPYGEEGTGELFF.

The V call is TRBV27, the J call TRBJ1-6; the D gene is possibly TRBD1 (5 bases). The CDR3 is 16 amino acids. Trimming cost V 5 bases and J 4 bases, with 15 bases left between them. CDR1 and CDR2 from the germline V gene are MNHEY and SMNVEV (reference sequence). CDR3 residues: CASSHPRDQYNSPLHF. Written as DNA, the CDR3 is TGTGCCAGCAGTCACCCGCGGGACCAATATAATTCACCCCTCCACTTT.

The J gene is TRBJ1-1, the V gene TRBV4-3; 9 bases line up with TRBD1. The length of the CDR3 is 13 residues. Trimming took 9 bases from V and 5 from J; bases not matched to a gene: 7. Per the germline V gene, CDR1 is LGHNA and CDR2 is YSLEER. The chain's CDR3 is CASSTGGLTEAFF. In DNA form, the CDR3 reads TGCGCCAGTTCGACAGGGGGATTAACTGAAGCTTTCTTT.

The rearrangement joins TRBV18 to TRBJ1-4; TRBD1 matches 9 bases. The CDR3 totals 15 residues. The germline gives CDR1 KGHSH, CDR2 LQKENI. V lost 3 bases and J lost 7; bases outside the gene matches: 6. The CDR3 DNA is TGTGCCAGCTCACCCGGGACAGGGCGAGGTGAAAAACTGTTTTTT. Translating gives CASSPGTGRGEKLFF.

The chain has TRBV7-9 and TRBJ2-1, with 10 bases matching TRBD2. Trimming removed 6 bases from V and 3 bases from J; junction bases left unmatched: 8. Looked up from germline, CDR1 is SEHNR and CDR2 is FQNEAQ (reference sequence). CDR3 length equals 16 residues. The CDR3 sequence: CASSGPTSGDYNEQFF. Written as DNA, the CDR3 is TGTGCCAGCAGTGGCCCCACTAGCGGGGACTACAATGAGCAGTTCTTC.

The rearrangement uses TRBV18 and TRBJ2-7; a possible D gene is TRBD1 (6 bases). Trimming took 2 bases from V and 4 from J, leaving 12 bases between them. The CDR3 totals 14 residues. CDR1 KGHSH and CDR2 LQKENI come from the germline V gene. CDR3 region: CASSPNRDTYEQYF. Here the CDR3 DNA reads TGTGCCAGCTCACCAAACAGGGATACTTACGAGCAGTACTTC.